This TCR beta chain was captured in a study of blood T cell repertoires in COVID-19. Study at large: The United States, Italy and Spain were the sources of the acute and convalescent COVID-19 samples.

The J segment lost 2 bases and the V segment lost 8 bases, leaving 8 bases of the junction unmatched. The germline gives CDR1 MDHEN, CDR2 SYDVKM. The CDR3 contains 14 residues. The table came from immunoSEQ multiplex PCR; TCRdb's copy has only in-frame clones and leaves some out. The table shows roughly 180,000 clones, with about 88% occurring only once. The sample was peripheral blood. The receptor's source is a woman aged 45-65 years with COVID-19, enrolled during active disease. The chain employs TRBV28 and TRBJ2-7; 8 nucleotides agree with TRBD1. In DNA, the CDR3 is TGTGCCAGCTCAACGACAGGGGCTACCTACGAGCAGTACTTC. Protein product: CASSTTGATYEQYF.